This passage covers 15 T cell receptor beta chains from one sample sequenced in a study of blood T cell repertoires in COVID-19. Assay: immunoSEQ multiplex PCR; the TCRdb copy retains only in-frame clones and omits some. Of some 460,000 clones in the sample, roughly 87% are singletons; the top ten hold approximately 0.7%. Material: PBMCs or T cells enriched from blood (not recorded which). The origin of the receptors is a woman younger than 35 who had recovered from COVID-19.

The V gene is TRBV30, the J gene TRBJ1-5; TRBD1 matches at 10 bases. Trimming removed 1 base from V and 6 bases from J; junction bases left unmatched: 3. The CDR3 totals 14 residues. CDR1 and CDR2 from the germline V gene are GTSNPN and SVGIG (reference sequence). In DNA, the CDR3 is TGTGCCTGGAGTGCGGGGACAGGGGTTCAGCCCCAGCATTTT. Translating gives CAWSAGTGVQPQHF.

The CDR3: CASTTPQDYTGELFF. The DNA of the CDR3 is TGTGCCAGCACCACTCCGCAGGATTACACCGGGGAGCTGTTTTTT. The chain is built from TRBV6-6 and TRBJ2-2; D not resolved. CDR3 length: 15 amino acids. CDR1 is MNHNY and CDR2 is SVGAGI in the germline V gene (reference sequence). The V end was cut by 7 bases, the J end by 3 bases, with 15 bases between.

This chain joins TRBV7-9 and TRBJ1-1; no clear D. Germline V CDR1 and CDR2: SEHNR, FQNEAQ (reference sequence). Trimming stripped 3 bases from V and 2 bases from J, with 10 bases between. This CDR3 is built from 14 residues. Here the CDR3 reads CASSLEGVNTEAFF. In nucleotides, the CDR3 is TGTGCCAGCAGCTTGGAAGGAGTAAACACTGAAGCTTTCTTT.

The chain employs TRBV14 and TRBJ1-2, with TRBD1 as a possible D gene (6 bases). The CDR3 sequence is 15 residues long. V was clipped by 0 bases and J by 8 bases, with 16 bases between them. CDR1 and CDR2 from the germline V gene are SGHDN and FVKESK. CDR3 in amino acids: CASSQDQVGARGYTF. The CDR3 bases are TGTGCCAGCAGCCAAGATCAGGTGGGGGCGCGCGGCTACACCTTC. Filled out from reference TRBV14 and TRBJ1-2, the complete variable domain reads EAGVTQFPSHSVIEKGQTVTLRCDPISGHDNLYWYRRVMGKEIKFLLHFVKESKQDESGMPNNRFLAERTGGTYSTLKVQPAELEDSGVYFCASSQDQVGARGYTFGSGTRLTVV.

This clone was detected only once. The V and J genes are TRBV19 and TRBJ1-5, with 8 bases identical to TRBD1. The CDR3 length is 12 residues. V shed 8 bases, J shed 6 bases, and the junction held 3 bases outside the gene matches. The germline CDR1 and CDR2 sequences are LNHDA and SQIVND (reference sequence). CDR3: CASGTGGQPQHF. The CDR3 DNA reads as TGTGCCAGTGGGACAGGTGGTCAGCCCCAGCATTTT.

The chain couples TRBV15 to TRBJ1-2, with 9 positions matching TRBD1. The CDR3 has 14 residues. Germline-derived CDR1 and CDR2 are LNHNV and YYDKDF (reference sequence). J was trimmed by 8 bases and V by 9 bases; bases with no gene match: 13. The DNA for the CDR3 is TGTGCCACTTTTAGATCGGGACAGGGACACGGCTACACCTTC. Protein sequence: CATFRSGQGHGYTF.

V usage is TRBV30 and J usage is TRBJ1-1, with 7 bases that match TRBD1. J gave up 3 bases and V 0 bases, and 4 bases lay outside the gene matches. Germline values: CDR1 GTSNPN, CDR2 SVGIG (reference sequence). This CDR3 contains 14 residues. This chain's CDR3 is CAWSVIGTDTEAFF. As DNA, the CDR3 is TGTGCCTGGAGTGTTATAGGGACAGACACTGAAGCTTTCTTT.

This rearrangement joins TRBV30 to TRBJ1-2, with D tentatively TRBD1 (6 bases). Trimming took 0 bases from V and 3 from J, leaving 11 bases between them. Per germline, CDR1 GTSNPN and CDR2 SVGIG (reference sequence). This CDR3 is built from 14 residues. The CDR3 bases are TGTGCCTGGAGTGTATACAGGGAAGACTATGGCTACACCTTC. This codes for CAWSVYREDYGYTF.

This chain joins TRBV19 and TRBJ1-1; 8 bases are a match to TRBD1. The V gene end was trimmed by 4 bases and the J gene end by 2 bases; junction bases not matched to a gene: 6. The CDR3 has 15 residues. Germline CDR1 and CDR2: LNHDA and SQIVND (reference sequence). The CDR3 coding sequence is TGTGCCAGTAGTACTTTCAGGGGGCGAAACACTGAAGCTTTCTTT. This translates into CASSTFRGRNTEAFF.

This clone was recorded only once. V usage is TRBV7-2 and J usage is TRBJ1-2, with D possibly TRBD1 on 6 matching bases. The CDR3 spans 13 residues. Germline assignment: CDR1 SGHTA and CDR2 FQGNSA. V lost 4 bases and J lost 4, with 10 bases in between. CDR3 region: CASSSGVGYGYTF. CDR3 nucleotides: TGTGCCAGCAGCTCAGGGGTGGGCTATGGCTACACCTTC.

Comment on this clone: The same CDR3 can be traced to other DNA sequences in this sample. V gene TRBV10-3 combines with J gene TRBJ1-1; D is perhaps TRBD1 (5 bases). Looked up from germline, CDR1 is ENHRY and CDR2 is SYGVKD. The V gene lost 2 bases and the J gene lost 0 bases, with 7 bases spanning the gap. This CDR3 spans 14 amino acids. In DNA form, the CDR3 reads TGTGCCATCAGTGAGGGACAACTGAACACTGAAGCTTTCTTT. Encoded protein: CAISEGQLNTEAFF.

The CDR3 DNA follows: TGTGCCAGCAGTCGAGGACTAGCCTCGAACACCGGGGAGCTGTTTTTT. It is translated as CASSRGLASNTGELFF. V gene TRBV28 combines with J gene TRBJ2-2; 8 bases are shared with TRBD2. V was pared by 5 bases and J by 0 bases, with 5 bases of the junction left unmatched. CDR3 length: 16 amino acids. Germline V gene sequence: CDR1 MDHEN, CDR2 SYDVKM.

This clone occurred once. The CDR3 DNA follows: TGTGCCAGCAGCTCGCCGTATACTGGACAGATTACCTACGAGCAGTACTTC. Encoded protein: CASSSPYTGQITYEQYF. The chain recombines TRBV11-2 with TRBJ2-7; possibly TRBD1 for D (6 bases). The germline V gene encodes CDR1 SGHAT and CDR2 FQNNGV. V was cut by 4 bases and J by 2 bases, with 21 bases left in between. CDR3 length: 17 amino acids.

This clone was counted a single time. The chain links TRBV19 to TRBJ1-5; TRBD1 matches at 7 bases. The CDR3 extends over 18 amino acids. Germline-derived CDR1 and CDR2 are LNHDA and SQIVND (reference sequence). J lost 0 bases, V lost 4 bases, and 12 bases had no gene match. Here the CDR3 reads CASSTIIRGQYSNQPQHF. Here the CDR3 DNA reads TGTGCCAGTAGTACAATTATCCGGGGACAGTATAGCAATCAGCCCCAGCATTTT.

In its sample, this clone was seen a few times. The CDR3 coding sequence is TGTGCCAGCACCCCCCGGGGCACTGAAGCTTTCTTT. This translates into CASTPRGTEAFF. The rearrangement joins TRBV28 to TRBJ1-1; no clear D gene. Germline V gives CDR1 MDHEN, CDR2 SYDVKM. V lost 7 bases, J lost 4 bases, and 10 bases lay in between. The CDR3 sequence is 12 residues long.